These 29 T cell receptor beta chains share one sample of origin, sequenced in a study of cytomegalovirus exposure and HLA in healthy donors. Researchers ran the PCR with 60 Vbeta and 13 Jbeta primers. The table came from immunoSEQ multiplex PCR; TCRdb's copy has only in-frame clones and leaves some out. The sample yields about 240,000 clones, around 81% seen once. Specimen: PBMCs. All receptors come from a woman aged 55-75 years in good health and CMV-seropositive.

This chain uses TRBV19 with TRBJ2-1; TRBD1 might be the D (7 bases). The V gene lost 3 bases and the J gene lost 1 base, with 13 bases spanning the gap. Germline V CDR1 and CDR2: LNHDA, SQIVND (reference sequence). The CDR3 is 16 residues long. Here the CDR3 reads CASSIQTGRSYNEQFF. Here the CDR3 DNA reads TGTGCCAGTAGTATCCAGACAGGGAGGTCCTACAATGAGCAGTTCTTC.

This chain's CDR3 is CASSSQTGNEQYF. CDR3 in DNA: TGCGCCAGCAGCTCCCAGACAGGGAACGAGCAGTACTTC. The chain carries TRBV5-1 and TRBJ2-7, with 7 bases that match TRBD1. Germline V gene lookup returns CDR1 SGHRS and CDR2 YFSETQ. The CDR3 is made up of 13 amino acids. V shed 3 bases and J 5 bases; nucleotides not matched to a gene: 5. Based on the CDR3 plus reference TRBV5-1 and TRBJ2-7, the full variable domain is KAGVTQTPRYLIKTRGQQVTLSCSPISGHRSVSWYQQTPGQGLQFLFEYFSETQRNKGNFPGRFSGRQFSNSRSEMNVSTLELGDSALYLCASSSQTGNEQYFGPGTRLTVT.

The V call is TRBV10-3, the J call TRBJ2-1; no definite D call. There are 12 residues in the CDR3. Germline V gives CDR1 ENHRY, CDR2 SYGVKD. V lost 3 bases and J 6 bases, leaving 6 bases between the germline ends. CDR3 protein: CAISDYGNEQFF. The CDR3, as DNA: TGTGCCATCAGTGATTACGGCAATGAGCAGTTCTTC.

CDR3 protein: CASSVLAGGYEQYF. CDR3 in DNA: TGTGCCAGCAGTGTTCTAGCGGGAGGCTACGAGCAGTACTTC. The gene calls are TRBV6-1 and TRBJ2-7; 11 nucleotides align to TRBD2. The length of the CDR3 is 14 residues. Germline-derived CDR1 and CDR2 are MNHNS and SASEGT. The V gene end was trimmed by 4 bases and the J gene end by 3 bases; junction bases not matched to a gene: 2.

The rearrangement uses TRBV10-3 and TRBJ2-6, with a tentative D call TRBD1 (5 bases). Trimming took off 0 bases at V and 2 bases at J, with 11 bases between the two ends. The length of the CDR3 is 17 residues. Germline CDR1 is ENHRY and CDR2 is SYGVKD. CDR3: CAISESQGTTGANVLTF. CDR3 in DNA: TGTGCCATCAGTGAGTCGCAGGGTACTACTGGGGCCAACGTCCTGACTTTC.

CDR3 DNA sequence: TGCGCCAGCAGCCAAGGGACTAGCGGGAATTTGGGGAATGAGCAGTTCTTC. Translation: CASSQGTSGNLGNEQFF. This sequence joins TRBV4-1 and TRBJ2-1, with 12 bases matching TRBD2. Unmatched junction bases numbered 8, after V lost 1 base and J lost 7 bases. The CDR3 has 17 residues. Germline values: CDR1 MGHRA, CDR2 YSYEKL.

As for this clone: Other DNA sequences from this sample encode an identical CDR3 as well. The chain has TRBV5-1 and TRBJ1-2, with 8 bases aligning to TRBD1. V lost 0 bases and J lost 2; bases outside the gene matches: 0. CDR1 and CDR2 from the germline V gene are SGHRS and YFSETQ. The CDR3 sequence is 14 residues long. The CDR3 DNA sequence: TGCGCCAGCAGCTTGGGACAGGGGAACTATGGCTACACCTTC. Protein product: CASSLGQGNYGYTF.

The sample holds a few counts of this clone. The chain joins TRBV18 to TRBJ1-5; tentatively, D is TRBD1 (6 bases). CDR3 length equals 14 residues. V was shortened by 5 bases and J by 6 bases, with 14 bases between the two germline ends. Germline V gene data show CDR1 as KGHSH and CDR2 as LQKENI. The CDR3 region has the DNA TGTGCCAGCTCAACCCTTGGGACACTTCAGCCCCAGCATTTT. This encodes CASSTLGTLQPQHF.

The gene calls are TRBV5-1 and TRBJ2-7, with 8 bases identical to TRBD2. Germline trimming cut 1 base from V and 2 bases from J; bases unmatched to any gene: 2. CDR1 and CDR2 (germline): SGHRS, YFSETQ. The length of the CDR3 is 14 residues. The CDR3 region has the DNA TGCGCCAGCAGCTTGATAGCGGGACCCTACGAGCAGTACTTC. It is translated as CASSLIAGPYEQYF.

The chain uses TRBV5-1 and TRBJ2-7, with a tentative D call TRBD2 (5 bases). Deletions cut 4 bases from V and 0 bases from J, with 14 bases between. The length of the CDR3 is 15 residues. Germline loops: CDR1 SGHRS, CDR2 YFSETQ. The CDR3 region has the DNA TGCGCCAGCAGCCTGAACGCGGGCAACTCCTACGAGCAGTACTTC. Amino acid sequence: CASSLNAGNSYEQYF. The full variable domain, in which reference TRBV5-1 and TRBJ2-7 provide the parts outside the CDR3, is KAGVTQTPRYLIKTRGQQVTLSCSPISGHRSVSWYQQTPGQGLQFLFEYFSETQRNKGNFPGRFSGRQFSNSRSEMNVSTLELGDSALYLCASSLNAGNSYEQYFGPGTRLTVT.

In DNA, the CDR3 is TGCGCCAGCAGCCAAGTATTTGGGGGCATGAACACTGAAGCTTTCTTT. It translates to CASSQVFGGMNTEAFF. This chain uses TRBV4-1 with TRBJ1-1, with TRBD1 as a possible D gene (6 bases). The CDR3 totals 16 residues. The V gene's germline CDR1 is MGHRA and CDR2 YSYEKL. V lost 1 base and J lost 0, with 12 bases in between.

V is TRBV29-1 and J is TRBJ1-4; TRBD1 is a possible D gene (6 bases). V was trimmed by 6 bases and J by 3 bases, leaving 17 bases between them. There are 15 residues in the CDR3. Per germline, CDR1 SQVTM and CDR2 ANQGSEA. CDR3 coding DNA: TGCAGCGTGGGGGGGGCGCCTGGGGCTAATGAAAAACTGTTTTTT. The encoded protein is CSVGGAPGANEKLFF. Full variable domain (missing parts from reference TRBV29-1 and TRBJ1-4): SAVISQKPSRDICQRGTSLTIQCQVDSQVTMMFWYRQQPGQSLTLIATANQGSEATYESGFVIDKFPISRPNLTFSTLTVSNMSPEDSSIYLCSVGGAPGANEKLFFGSGTQLSVL.

The CDR3 is CASSLGVRETQYF. DNA for the CDR3: TGTGCCAGCAGCTTAGGAGTGCGGGAGACCCAGTACTTC. The gene calls are TRBV7-2 and TRBJ2-5; D is unresolved. Germline-derived CDR1 and CDR2 are SGHTA and FQGNSA. The CDR3 runs 13 residues. Trimming stripped 1 base from V and 5 bases from J, with 8 bases between.

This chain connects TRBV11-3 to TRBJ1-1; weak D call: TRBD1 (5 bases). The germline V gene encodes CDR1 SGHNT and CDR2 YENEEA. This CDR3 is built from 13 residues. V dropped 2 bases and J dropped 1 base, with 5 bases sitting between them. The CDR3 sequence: CASSLQGNTEAFF. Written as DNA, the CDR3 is TGTGCCAGCAGCTTACAGGGGAACACTGAAGCTTTCTTT. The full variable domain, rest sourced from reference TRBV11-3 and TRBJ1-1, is EAGVVQSPRYKIIEKKQPVAFWCNPISGHNTLYWYLQNLGQGPELLIRYENEEAVDDSQLPKDRFSAERLKGVDSTLKIQPAELGDSAVYLCASSLQGNTEAFFGQGTRLTVV.

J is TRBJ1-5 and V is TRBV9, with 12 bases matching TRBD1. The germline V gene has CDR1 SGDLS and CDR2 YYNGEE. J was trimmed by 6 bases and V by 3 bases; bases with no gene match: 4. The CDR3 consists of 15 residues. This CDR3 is CASSAGTGGGQPQHF. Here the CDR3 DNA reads TGTGCCAGCAGCGCAGGGACAGGGGGCGGTCAGCCCCAGCATTTT.

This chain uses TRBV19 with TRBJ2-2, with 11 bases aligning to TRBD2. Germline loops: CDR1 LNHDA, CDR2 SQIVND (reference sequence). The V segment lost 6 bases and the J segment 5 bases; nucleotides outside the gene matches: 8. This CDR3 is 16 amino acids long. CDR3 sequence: CASSFSGTSGTGELFF. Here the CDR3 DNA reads TGTGCCAGTAGCTTTTCCGGGACTAGCGGTACCGGGGAGCTGTTTTTT.

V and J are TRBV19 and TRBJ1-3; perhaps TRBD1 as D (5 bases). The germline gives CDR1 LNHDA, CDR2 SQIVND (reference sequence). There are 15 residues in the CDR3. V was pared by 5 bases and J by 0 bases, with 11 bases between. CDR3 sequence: CASSPDSYSGNTIYF. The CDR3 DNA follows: TGTGCCAGTAGTCCCGACAGTTACTCTGGAAACACCATATATTTT.

The CDR3 region has the DNA TGTGCCAGCAGCTTGCCCACCGACAGGCGCTATGGCTACACCTTC. This encodes CASSLPTDRRYGYTF. The genes are TRBV5-4 and TRBJ1-2; possible D gene TRBD1, 6 bases. Trimming removed 1 base from V and 4 bases from J, with 14 bases in between. This CDR3 has 15 amino acids. CDR1 and CDR2 (germline): SGHNT, YYREEE (reference sequence). Using reference TRBV5-4 and TRBJ1-2 for the parts outside the CDR3, the full variable domain is ETGVTQSPTHLIKTRGQQVTLRCSSQSGHNTVSWYQQALGQGPQFIFQYYREEENGRGNFPPRFSGLQFPNYSSELNVNALELDDSALYLCASSLPTDRRYGYTFGSGTRLTVV.

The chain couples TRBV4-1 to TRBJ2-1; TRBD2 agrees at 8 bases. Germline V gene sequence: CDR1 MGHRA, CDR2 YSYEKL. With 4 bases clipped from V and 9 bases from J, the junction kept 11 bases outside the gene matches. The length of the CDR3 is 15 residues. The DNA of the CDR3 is TGCGCCAGCAGCCCCCCGGGACTAGGCATAGGTGAGCAGTTCTTC. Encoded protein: CASSPPGLGIGEQFF.

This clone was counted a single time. The CDR3, as DNA: TGTGCCAGCAGCTCCCCCCAGGGATTCCGAAACACCATATATTTT. Translated, it gives CASSSPQGFRNTIYF. The chain is built from TRBV7-2 and TRBJ1-3, with TRBD1 as a possible D gene (5 bases). V lost 4 bases, J lost 5 bases, and 15 bases lay in between. The CDR3 extends over 15 amino acids. From germline, CDR1 is SGHTA and CDR2 FQGNSA. The whole variable domain, filled in from reference TRBV7-2 and TRBJ1-3, reads GAGVSQSPSNKVTEKGKDVELRCDPISGHTALYWYRQSLGQGLEFLIYFQGNSAPDKSGLPSDRFSAERTGGSVSTLTIQRTQQEDSAVYLCASSSPQGFRNTIYFGEGSWLTVV.

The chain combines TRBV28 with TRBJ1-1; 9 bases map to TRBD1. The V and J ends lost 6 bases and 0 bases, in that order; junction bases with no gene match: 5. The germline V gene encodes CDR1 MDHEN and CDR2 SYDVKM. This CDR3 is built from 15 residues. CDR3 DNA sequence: TGTGCCAGCAGCGAAGGGACAGGGATGAACACTGAAGCTTTCTTT. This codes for CASSEGTGMNTEAFF.

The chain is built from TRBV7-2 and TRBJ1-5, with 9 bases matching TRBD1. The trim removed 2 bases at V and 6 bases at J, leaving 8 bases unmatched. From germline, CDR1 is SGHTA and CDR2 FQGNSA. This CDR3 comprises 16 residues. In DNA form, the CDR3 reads TGTGCCAGCAGCTTAACTGGACAGGGGTGGGTTCAGCCCCAGCATTTT. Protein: CASSLTGQGWVQPQHF.

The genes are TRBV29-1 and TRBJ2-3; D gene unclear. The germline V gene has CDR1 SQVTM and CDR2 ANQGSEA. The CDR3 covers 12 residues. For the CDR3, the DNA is TGCAGTACTGACTCCCACGGGGATACGCAGTATTTT. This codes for CSTDSHGDTQYF.

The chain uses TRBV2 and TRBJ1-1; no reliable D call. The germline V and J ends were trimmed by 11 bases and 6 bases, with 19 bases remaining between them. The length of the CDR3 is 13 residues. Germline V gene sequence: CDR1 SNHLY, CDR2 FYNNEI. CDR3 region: CAAAMGGRAEAFF. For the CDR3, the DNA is TGTGCCGCGGCAATGGGTGGCAGAGCTGAAGCTTTCTTT.

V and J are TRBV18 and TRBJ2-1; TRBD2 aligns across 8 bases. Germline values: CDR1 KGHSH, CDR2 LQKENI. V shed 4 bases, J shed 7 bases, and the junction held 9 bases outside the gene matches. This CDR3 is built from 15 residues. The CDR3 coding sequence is TGTGCCAGCTCACGACCTGGACTAGCCGAAAATGAGCAGTTCTTC. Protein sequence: CASSRPGLAENEQFF.

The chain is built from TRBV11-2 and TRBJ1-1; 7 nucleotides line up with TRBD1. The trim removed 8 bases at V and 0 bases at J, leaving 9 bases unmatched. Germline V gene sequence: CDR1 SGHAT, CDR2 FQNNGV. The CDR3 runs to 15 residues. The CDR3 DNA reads TGTGCCAGCTCCAGGACAGGAGCGATGAACACTGAAGCTTTCTTT. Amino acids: CASSRTGAMNTEAFF.

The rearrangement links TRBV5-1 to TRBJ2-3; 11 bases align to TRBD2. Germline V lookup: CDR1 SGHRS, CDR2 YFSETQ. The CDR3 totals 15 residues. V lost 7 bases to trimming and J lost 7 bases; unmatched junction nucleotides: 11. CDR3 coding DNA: TGCGCCAGCCGATTAACTAGCGGGAGTCTGAATACGCAGTATTTT. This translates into CASRLTSGSLNTQYF.

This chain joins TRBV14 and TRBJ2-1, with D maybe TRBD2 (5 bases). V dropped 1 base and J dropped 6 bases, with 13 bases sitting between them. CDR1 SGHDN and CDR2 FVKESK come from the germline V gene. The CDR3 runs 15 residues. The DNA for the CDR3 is TGTGCCAGCAGCCAAGGAAGGACTCCAGGCAATGAGCAGTTCTTC. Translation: CASSQGRTPGNEQFF.

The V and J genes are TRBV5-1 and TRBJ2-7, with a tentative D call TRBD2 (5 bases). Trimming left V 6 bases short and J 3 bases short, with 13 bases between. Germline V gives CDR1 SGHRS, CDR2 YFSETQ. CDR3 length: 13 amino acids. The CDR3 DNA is TGCGCCAGCACCACCCCGGGGAGCTACGAGCAGTACTTC. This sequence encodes CASTTPGSYEQYF.